This is a list of T cell receptor beta chains from one sample in a study of graft-versus-host responses after intestinal transplantation. Assay used: immunoSEQ multiplex PCR; TCRdb lists only in-frame clones, some missing. The sample gives 75,000 to 100,000 clones, 75% to 95% of which show up once; roughly 16% is in the top ten. Material: PBMCs, obtained around 450 days after intestinal transplant. The source of these receptors is a human patient who received an intestinal transplant, so some T cells may come from the graft donor. Both conserved end residues are part of each CDR3. D genes are given only for firm matches. Clone size, where shown, is once, few, many, or a class for clones that have expanded.

v_call	j_call	clone_size	d_call	cdr3_nt	cdr3_aa
TRBV5-1	TRBJ1-3	-	-	TGCGCCAGCAGCTTGGTGGCAGGGGCTGGAAACACCATATATTTT	CASSLVAGAGNTIYF
TRBV10-3	TRBJ1-1	few	TRBD1	TGTGCCATCACCGGGGACAGAAGGGAAGCTTTCTTT	CAITGDRREAFF
TRBV7-2	TRBJ1-2	-	-	TGTGCCAGCAGCAATGGCGGAGGGGGAATAAACTATGGCTACACCTTC	CASSNGGGGINYGYTF
TRBV6-1	TRBJ2-4	once	-	TGTGCCAGCAAGGCAGGGGCGGTGGCCAAAAACATTCAGTACTTC	CASKAGAVAKNIQYF
TRBV25-1	TRBJ2-3	-	-	TGTGCCAGCAGTGGGCTAATAGATACGCAGTATTTT	CASSGLIDTQYF
TRBV4-1	TRBJ2-3	-	-	TGCGCCAGCAGCCAAGATACAAGGGCGGGGGATACGCAGTATTTT	CASSQDTRAGDTQYF
TRBV19	TRBJ2-1	-	-	TGTGCCAGTATGAAGGGAGCTGAGCAGTTCTTC	CASMKGAEQFF
TRBV6-1	TRBJ1-3	-	TRBD1	TGTGCCAGCAGCTTGACAGGGGAGAAAAACACCATATATTTT	CASSLTGEKNTIYF
TRBV2	TRBJ2-2	-	TRBD2	TGTGCCGTCACACGAGGACTAGCGGAGAACACCGGGGAGCTGTTTTTT	CAVTRGLAENTGELFF
TRBV11-2	TRBJ2-3	-	-	TGTGCCAGCACCCTAAGCGTGTTCGGGGGGCGGTATACGCAGTATTTT	CASTLSVFGGRYTQYF
TRBV4-1	TRBJ2-2	-	-	TGCGCCAGCAGCCAAGTCCCATTACACGGGACACCCTCGAACACCGGGGAGCTGTTTTTT	CASSQVPLHGTPSNTGELFF
TRBV6-4	TRBJ2-7	-	TRBD2	TGTGCCAGCAGTGACTCCCTCATGGGGGGGGAGCAGTACTTC	CASSDSLMGGEQYF
TRBV14	TRBJ1-6	-	TRBD1	TGTGCCAGCAGCCAAGACCCGGGACAGGTTAATTCACCCCTCCACTTT	CASSQDPGQVNSPLHF
TRBV6-4	TRBJ1-1	-	-	TGTGCCAGCAATGAGGGGCCGGGCACTGAAGCTTTCTTT	CASNEGPGTEAFF
TRBV6-1	TRBJ1-1	-	-	TGTGCCACCACCGAAGCTTTCTTT	CATTEAFF
TRBV9	TRBJ2-7	-	TRBD1	TGTGCCAGCGGGCCAGGGGGTCCCGAGCAGTACTTC	CASGPGGPEQYF
TRBV6-5	TRBJ1-6	few	-	TGTGCCAGCAGAGCCGGCTCCTATAATTCACCCCTCCACTTT	CASRAGSYNSPLHF
TRBV20-1	TRBJ2-7	-	-	TGCAGTGCTGGGGAGGGGGAGCAGCACTTC	CSAGEGEQHF
TRBV27	TRBJ1-5	-	-	TGTGCCAGCAGTTTATCAGGTTTTAATCAGCCCCAGCATTTT	CASSLSGFNQPQHF
TRBV6-5	TRBJ1-3	-	TRBD1	TGTGCCAGCAGTTACGATCAGGGGGGTGGAAACACCATATATTTT	CASSYDQGGGNTIYF
TRBV9	TRBJ1-3	-	-	TGTGCCAGCAGCGTAGTTGGGAGCTCTGGAAACACCATATATTTT	CASSVVGSSGNTIYF
TRBV7-9	TRBJ2-2	-	-	TGTGCCACAGCGCCCTTCGAACTGTTTTTT	CATAPFELFF
TRBV6-1	TRBJ1-2	few	-	TGTGCCAGCAGTGAGGCCACAGGGTCCCGTGGCTACACCTTC	CASSEATGSRGYTF
TRBV19	TRBJ1-4	-	-	TGTGCCAGTAGTATGCGGCAGCTTAATGAAAAACTGTTTTTT	CASSMRQLNEKLFF
TRBV5-1	TRBJ1-4	once	-	TGCGCCAGCAGCTTGGAGGGGGCAACTAATGAAAAACTGTTTTTT	CASSLEGATNEKLFF
TRBV27	TRBJ1-4	once	TRBD1	TGTGCCAGCAGTCTACTCACCCCGACAGGGGGCAGCGAAAAACTGTTTTTT	CASSLLTPTGGSEKLFF
TRBV27	TRBJ1-1	-	-	TGTGCCAGCAGTTTATCGGTTTGGGGCGCTGAAGCTTTCTTT	CASSLSVWGAEAFF
TRBV5-5	TRBJ1-2	-	-	TGTGCCAGCATACCGGTTATCTCGCGAAAGACCTATGGCTACACCTTC	CASIPVISRKTYGYTF
TRBV2	TRBJ2-7	medium-sized	-	TGTGCCAGCATATTATTCTCCTACGAGCAGTACTTC	CASILFSYEQYF
TRBV10-3	TRBJ2-7	few	TRBD1	TGTGCCATCACCCCGACAGGGGAGGCCTACGAGCAGTACTTC	CAITPTGEAYEQYF
TRBV2	TRBJ2-2	-	-	TGTGCCAGCAGTGGACGAAACACCTACACCGGGGAGCTGTTTTTT	CASSGRNTYTGELFF
TRBV6-4	TRBJ1-4	-	-	TGTGCCAGCAGGAAGGGCGTATCAACTAATGAAAAACTGTTTTTT	CASRKGVSTNEKLFF
TRBV10-3	TRBJ1-2	-	-	TGTGCCATCAGTGAGTCAACGTTTAGTGGCTATGGCTACACCTTC	CAISESTFSGYGYTF
TRBV6-5	TRBJ1-1	-	-	TGTGCCAGCATCGGGACGGCGAACACTGAAGCTTTCTTT	CASIGTANTEAFF
TRBV5-1	TRBJ1-5	once	TRBD1	TGCGCCAGCAGCTTGGACCCCGTGGCAGGGGGTCAGCCCCAGCATTTT	CASSLDPVAGGQPQHF
TRBV6-5	TRBJ1-1	once	-	TGTGCCAGCAGTTACTGGGAGAACACTGAAGCTTTCTTT	CASSYWENTEAFF
TRBV6-5	TRBJ1-2	-	-	TGTGCCAGCAGTTTTTCTCCGGGCCCCTATGGCTACACCTTC	CASSFSPGPYGYTF
TRBV12-5	TRBJ2-1	-	-	TGTGCTAGTGGACCCCCGCTTTGGGTTTACAATGAGCAGTTCTTC	CASGPPLWVYNEQFF
TRBV9	TRBJ1-1	-	-	TGTGCCAGCAGCTCCCCGGGGGCGGGCATGAACACTGAAGCTTTCTTT	CASSSPGAGMNTEAFF
TRBV2	TRBJ1-5	-	TRBD1	TGTGCCAGCAGTGACTGGGACAGGGCTTTTCAGCCCCAGCATTTT	CASSDWDRAFQPQHF
TRBV19	TRBJ2-1	-	-	TGTGCCAGTAGTCTCGGGGGGCATGAGCAGTTCTTC	CASSLGGHEQFF
TRBV7-9	TRBJ2-7	few	-	TGTGCCAGCAGCGCAGGACAGATACACTCCTACGAGCAGTACTTC	CASSAGQIHSYEQYF
TRBV6-1	TRBJ1-2	-	-	TGTGCCAGCAGTGAAGAGACAGGCTCGGCCTATGGCTACACCTTC	CASSEETGSAYGYTF
TRBV5-1	TRBJ2-1	-	TRBD1	TGCGCCAGCAGCTGGACAGGGGGCTACAATGAGCAGTTCTTC	CASSWTGGYNEQFF
TRBV9	TRBJ2-1	-	-	TGTGCCAGCAGCGTAGTTTCCAGTACTAGGGGGGAGCAGTTCTTC	CASSVVSSTRGEQFF
TRBV11-1	TRBJ2-2	-	-	TGTGCCAGCAGCCCCCTCCTGACTGGTACCGGGGAGCTGTTTTTT	CASSPLLTGTGELFF
TRBV5-8	TRBJ1-1	few	-	TGTGCCAGCAGCTTGAGGGGCGGTGAAGCTTTCTTT	CASSLRGGEAFF
TRBV7-9	TRBJ1-1	-	-	TGTGCCAGCAGTGCGGGGGCGAACACTGAAGCTTTCTTT	CASSAGANTEAFF
TRBV2	TRBJ2-1	-	TRBD1	TGTGCCAGCAGTTATCGCCGGGACAGGGGGCCCTGGAATGAGCAGTTCTTC	CASSYRRDRGPWNEQFF
TRBV5-1	TRBJ2-3	-	-	TGCGCCAGCAGCTTGGCTCCCAGCCCCACAGATACGCAGTATTTT	CASSLAPSPTDTQYF
TRBV19	TRBJ2-7	-	TRBD2	TGTGCCAGTAGGTCAGCGGGACGGAACTCCTACGAGCAGTACTTC	CASRSAGRNSYEQYF